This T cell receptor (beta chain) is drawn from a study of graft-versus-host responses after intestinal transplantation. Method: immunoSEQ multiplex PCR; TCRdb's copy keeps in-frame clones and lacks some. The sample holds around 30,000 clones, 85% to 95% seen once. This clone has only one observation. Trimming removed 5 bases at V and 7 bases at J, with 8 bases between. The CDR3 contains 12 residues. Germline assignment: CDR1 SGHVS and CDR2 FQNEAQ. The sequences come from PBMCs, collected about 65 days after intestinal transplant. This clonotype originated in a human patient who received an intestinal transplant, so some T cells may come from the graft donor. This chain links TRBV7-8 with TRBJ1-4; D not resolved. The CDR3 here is CASSLGVEKLFF. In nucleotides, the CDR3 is TGTGCCAGCAGCCTCGGGGTTGAAAAACTGTTTTTT.